What follows are 17 T cell receptor beta chains derived from one specimen sequenced in a study of long-term antiretroviral therapy in people with HIV. Assay version v3.0 of immunoSEQ was used, and it was run at survey level. Sequencing was performed with immunoSEQ multiplex PCR; in TCRdb, only in-frame clones are kept and a portion is missing. This table holds fewer than 30,000 clones, roughly 84% found once. This sample comprised unsorted PBMCs, obtained roughly 2.7 years after starting antiretroviral therapy. These receptors were collected from a man aged 25 to 40 with HIV.

The genes are TRBV7-8 and TRBJ1-3, with a tentative D call TRBD1 (6 bases). The V and J ends lost 0 bases and 3 bases respectively, with 9 bases between them. The CDR3 is 15 amino acids. Germline CDR1 and CDR2: SGHVS and FQNEAQ. DNA for the CDR3: TGTGCCAGCAGCTTAGCCCAGGGGTATGGAAACACCATATATTTT. It yields the protein CASSLAQGYGNTIYF.

The chain has TRBV4-1 and TRBJ2-2; 8 bases match TRBD2. With 0 bases clipped from V and 8 bases from J, the junction kept 5 bases outside the gene matches. The CDR3 is 15 residues long. The germline CDR1 and CDR2 sequences are MGHRA and YSYEKL. CDR3 coding DNA: TGCGCCAGCAGCCAAGAGTGGCGGGAGGAAGGGGAGCTGTTTTTT. This sequence encodes CASSQEWREEGELFF.

The chain joins TRBV4-2 to TRBJ2-3; TRBD2 matches at 8 bases. This CDR3 has 14 residues. Germline CDR1 reads LGHNA; CDR2 reads YNFKEQ. V gave up 5 bases and J gave up 3 bases; unmatched junction bases: 4. In DNA form, the CDR3 reads TGTGCCAGCAGCGCGGGGGGCGGGACAGATACGCAGTATTTT. Encoded protein: CASSAGGGTDTQYF.

V gene TRBV7-9 combines with J gene TRBJ2-2; maybe TRBD1 (6 bases). Germline V gene lookup returns CDR1 SEHNR and CDR2 FQNEAQ (reference sequence). V was pared by 5 bases and J by 8 bases, with 15 bases between. This CDR3 is built from 14 residues. The CDR3 coding sequence is TGTGCCAGCAGCCCAGGACAGCCGAGGGGGGAGCTGTTTTTT. This encodes CASSPGQPRGELFF.

This chain uses TRBV29-1 with TRBJ2-7, with D hard to call. Trimming took off 8 bases at V and 3 bases at J, with 14 bases between the two ends. This CDR3 is built from 12 residues. CDR1 is SQVTM, CDR2 ANQGSEA, per germline. The CDR3, as DNA: TGCAGCCTTCCACGGCCACTCTACGAGCAGTACTTC. As protein: CSLPRPLYEQYF.

This clone was seen more than once but under ten times. The chain employs TRBV10-2 and TRBJ2-7; D remains ambiguous. CDR3 size: 10 residues. The germline V gene has CDR1 WSHSY and CDR2 SAAADI. Trimming cost V 9 bases and J 3 bases, with 6 bases left between them. The CDR3 sequence: CASGNYEQYF. CDR3 nucleotide sequence: TGCGCCAGTGGGAACTACGAGCAGTACTTC.

This chain links TRBV27 with TRBJ1-4, with D possibly being TRBD1 (5 bases). The CDR3 length is 13 residues. The germline V gene encodes CDR1 MNHEY and CDR2 SMNVEV (reference sequence). The V end was cut by 3 bases, the J end by 10 bases, with 12 bases between. The CDR3 bases are TGTGCCAGCAGTTTCGCAGGGTCTGCAAAACTGTTTTTT. It specifies CASSFAGSAKLFF.

V gene TRBV18 combines with J gene TRBJ1-5; no definite D call. V was trimmed by 2 bases and J by 8 bases, leaving 13 bases between them. The CDR3 loop spans 14 amino acids. The germline CDR1 and CDR2 sequences are KGHSH and LQKENI. The CDR3 nucleotides read TGTGCCAGCTCACCAGACGCCCCCAGCGAGCCCCAGCATTTT. This gives the protein CASSPDAPSEPQHF.

This chain links TRBV9 with TRBJ1-6; D unclear. CDR1 SGDLS and CDR2 YYNGEE come from the germline V gene. The V gene lost 1 base and the J gene lost 7 bases, with 9 bases spanning the gap. The CDR3 runs 14 residues. CDR3 sequence (DNA): TGTGCCAGCAGCGTAATAGCCAACAATTCACCCCTCCACTTT. Translating it yields CASSVIANNSPLHF.

This chain links TRBV7-8 with TRBJ2-4; TRBD2 matches 8 bases. CDR1 is SGHVS and CDR2 is FQNEAQ in the germline V gene. The CDR3 length is 13 residues. The V and J ends lost 5 bases and 14 bases, in that order; junction bases with no gene match: 11. The CDR3 DNA is TGTGCCAGCAGCCCAAGCGGGGGAGACCGCGAGTACTTC. This sequence encodes CASSPSGGDREYF.

The gene calls are TRBV29-1 and TRBJ1-5; D possibly corresponds to TRBD1 (5 bases). V lost 6 bases to trimming and J lost 5 bases, with 14 bases between them. This CDR3 is built from 13 residues. Germline CDR1 reads SQVTM; CDR2 reads ANQGSEA. CDR3 region: CSVAGGSDQPQHF. CDR3 DNA: TGCAGCGTGGCCGGGGGTTCGGATCAGCCCCAGCATTTT.

This chain links TRBV19 with TRBJ2-2, with D perhaps matching TRBD1 (6 bases). The germline CDR1 and CDR2 sequences are LNHDA and SQIVND (reference sequence). V lost 3 bases to trimming and J lost 6 bases, with 11 bases between them. The CDR3 loop spans 14 amino acids. In nucleotides, the CDR3 is TGTGCCAGTAGTATTGATCAGGGGCCCGGGGAGCTGTTTTTT. It codes for CASSIDQGPGELFF.

This rearrangement joins TRBV5-6 to TRBJ1-2, with no clear D. The CDR3 has 13 amino acids. Between the trimmed V and J ends, which lost 0 bases and 4 bases, there was a span of 7 bases. Germline V lookup: CDR1 SGHDT, CDR2 YYEEEE. The CDR3 sequence is CASSLEASYGYTF. In DNA, the CDR3 is TGTGCCAGCAGCTTGGAAGCGAGCTATGGCTACACCTTC.

The gene calls are TRBV11-1 and TRBJ2-3, with D unresolved. Germline V CDR1 and CDR2: SGHAT, FQDESV (reference sequence). This CDR3 is 14 amino acids long. The V end lost 2 bases, the J end lost 3 bases, and 9 bases lay between the germline ends. In DNA form, the CDR3 reads TGTGCCAGCAGCTTAAAGCGAGAGACAGATACGCAGTATTTT. This sequence encodes CASSLKRETDTQYF.

Only a few counts were recorded for this clone. The chain recombines TRBV5-1 with TRBJ2-7; no definite D call. V was cut by 5 bases and J by 4 bases, with 16 bases left in between. Germline assignment: CDR1 SGHRS and CDR2 YFSETQ. The CDR3 is 14 residues long. CDR3 coding DNA: TGCGCCAGCAGTCTCGGCCTGAATGAGTACGAGCAGTACTTC. Encoded protein: CASSLGLNEYEQYF. The whole variable domain, remainder taken from reference TRBV5-1 and TRBJ2-7, is KAGVTQTPRYLIKTRGQQVTLSCSPISGHRSVSWYQQTPGQGLQFLFEYFSETQRNKGNFPGRFSGRQFSNSRSEMNVSTLELGDSALYLCASSLGLNEYEQYFGPGTRLTVT.

This chain connects TRBV20-1 to TRBJ1-4, with D hard to call. Germline CDR1 is DFQATT and CDR2 is SNEGSKA (reference sequence). The CDR3 length is 11 residues. V shed 0 bases and J shed 12 bases, with 8 bases lying between them. In nucleotides, the CDR3 is TGCAGTGCTAGAGACCACCCGGAACTGTTTTTT. Protein product: CSARDHPELFF.

The J gene is TRBJ2-7, the V gene TRBV19; the D is unclear. CDR1 is LNHDA and CDR2 is SQIVND in the germline V gene (reference sequence). V lost 10 bases, J lost 0 bases, and 16 bases lay in between. The CDR3 sequence is 14 residues long. The CDR3 coding sequence is TGTGCCACCTCCTATAACGCGTACTCCTACGAGCAGTACTTC. As protein: CATSYNAYSYEQYF.